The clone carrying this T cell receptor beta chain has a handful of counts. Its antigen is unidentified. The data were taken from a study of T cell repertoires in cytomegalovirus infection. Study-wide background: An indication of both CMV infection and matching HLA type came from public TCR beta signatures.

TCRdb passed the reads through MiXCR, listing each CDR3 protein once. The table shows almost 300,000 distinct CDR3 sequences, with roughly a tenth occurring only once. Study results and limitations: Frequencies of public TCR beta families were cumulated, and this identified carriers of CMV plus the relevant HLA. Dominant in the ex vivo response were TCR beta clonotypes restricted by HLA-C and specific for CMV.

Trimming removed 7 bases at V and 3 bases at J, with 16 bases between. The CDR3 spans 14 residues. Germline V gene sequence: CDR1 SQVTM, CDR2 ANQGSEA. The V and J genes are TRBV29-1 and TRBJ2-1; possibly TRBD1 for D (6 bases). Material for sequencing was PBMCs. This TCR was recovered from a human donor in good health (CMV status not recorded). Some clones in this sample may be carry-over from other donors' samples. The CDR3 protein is CSAPGTSIYNEQFF. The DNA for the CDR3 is TGCAGCGCCCCCGGGACAAGTATCTACAATGAGCAGTTCTTC.